This entry lists 23 T cell receptor beta chains sequenced from one sample in a study of Ad26.COV2.S vaccination and SARS-CoV-2 variants. The repertoire was sequenced with immunoSEQ multiplex PCR; TCRdb's copy has only in-frame clones and lacks some. The sample has hundreds of thousands of clones, 92% seen once. The treatment here: roughly 20 received Ad26.COV2.S at low or high dose, single or two shots; about five received placebo; per-sample allocation not given. The samples date from day 63 after the first vaccine or placebo injection. Sequences were derived from peripheral blood, sampled in a trial of Ad26.COV2.S vaccine versus placebo. The receptors here all came from a person aged 18-65 years who received the Ad26.COV2.S COVID-19 vaccine or a placebo.

This clone has a handful of counts. The rearrangement joins TRBV10-1 to TRBJ2-1; no definite D call. CDR3 length: 13 amino acids. With 0 bases removed from V and 10 bases from J, the gap between germline ends came to 10 bases. Germline CDR1 WNHNN, CDR2 SYGVQD (reference sequence). The DNA of the CDR3 is TGCGCCAGCAGTGAGTCAGAGACGAACGAGCAGTTCTTC. Protein sequence: CASSESETNEQFF.

The gene calls are TRBV10-3 and TRBJ2-3, with 10 bases fitting TRBD2. After removal of 7 bases from V and 7 bases from J, the junction contained 14 bases not matched to a gene. CDR1 ENHRY and CDR2 SYGVKD come from the germline V gene. The CDR3 consists of 16 residues. The CDR3, as DNA: TGTGCCATCACTGAAGAACCGGGACTAGCGCTTCATACGCAGTATTTT. Its protein is CAITEEPGLALHTQYF.

The chain is built from TRBV19 and TRBJ2-1; 10 bases fit TRBD1. Germline loops: CDR1 LNHDA, CDR2 SQIVND (reference sequence). This CDR3 spans 15 amino acids. Germline trimming cut 7 bases from V and 4 bases from J; bases unmatched to any gene: 7. CDR3 coding DNA: TGTGCCAGTACCGGGACAGGGGCGACTTACAATGAGCAGTTCTTC. It codes for CASTGTGATYNEQFF.

The gene calls are TRBV29-1 and TRBJ1-5; D is unresolved. Per germline, CDR1 SQVTM and CDR2 ANQGSEA. V was shortened by 7 bases and J by 1 base, with 8 bases between the two germline ends. This CDR3 has 12 amino acids. CDR3 bases: TGCAGCGCAGGAGGGAGCAATCAGCCCCAGCATTTT. Its protein product is CSAGGSNQPQHF.

V gene TRBV19 combines with J gene TRBJ2-3, with 10 bases aligning to TRBD2. The V and J ends lost 6 bases and 0 bases, in that order; junction bases with no gene match: 3. Per the germline V gene, CDR1 is LNHDA and CDR2 is SQIVND (reference sequence). The CDR3 covers 15 residues. CDR3 sequence reads: CASRRAGGSTDTQYF. CDR3 nucleotide sequence: TGTGCCAGTAGGAGAGCGGGGGGGAGCACAGATACGCAGTATTTT.

The chain uses TRBV6-2 or TRBV6-3 and TRBJ1-5; no reliable D call. V was shortened by 5 bases and J by 3 bases, with 11 bases between the two germline ends. This CDR3 is built from 14 residues. The germline gives CDR1 MNHEY, CDR2 SVGEGT. CDR3 DNA sequence: TGTGCCAGCAGTCTACGACATTCCAATCAGCCCCAGCATTTT. Encoded protein: CASSLRHSNQPQHF.

CDR3 nucleotide sequence: TGTGCCAGCAGCTTAGCGGGCCCGTCACAGACCCAGTACTTC. Protein sequence: CASSLAGPSQTQYF. V and J are TRBV7-9 and TRBJ2-5; the D is unclear. The germline gives CDR1 SEHNR, CDR2 FQNEAQ (reference sequence). V lost 0 bases to trimming and J lost 6 bases, with 11 bases between them. The CDR3 totals 14 residues.

This clone occurred a few times. V and J are TRBV5-4 and TRBJ1-2, with 7 nucleotides matching TRBD1. Germline-derived CDR1 and CDR2 are SGHNT and YYREEE (reference sequence). The CDR3 extends over 17 amino acids. V lost 2 bases, J lost 3 bases, and 13 bases stayed unmatched. The CDR3 region has the DNA TGTGCCAGCAGCTTTTCGCCGGGGGACAGCCACTACTATGGCTACACCTTC. Amino acids: CASSFSPGDSHYYGYTF.

The chain couples TRBV4-3 to TRBJ2-3, with 8 bases aligning to TRBD1. CDR1 is LGHNA, CDR2 YSLEER, per germline. V shed 4 bases, J shed 4 bases, and the junction held 10 bases outside the gene matches. CDR3 length: 16 residues. The DNA for the CDR3 is TGCGCCAGCAGCCGTTTTAGACAGGGGATTTCAGATACGCAGTATTTT. Its protein is CASSRFRQGISDTQYF.

V and J are TRBV3-1 (or the pseudogene TRBV3-2) and TRBJ2-3; D gene uncertain. V dropped 3 bases and J dropped 2 bases, with 6 bases sitting between them. The CDR3 covers 13 residues. Germline V gene lookup returns CDR1 LGHDT and CDR2 YNNKEL (reference sequence). CDR3 amino acids: CASSQCVTDTQYF. In nucleotides, the CDR3 is TGTGCCAGCAGCCAGTGCGTCACAGATACGCAGTATTTT.

The table lists this clone with a count of one. The chain combines TRBV5-4 with TRBJ2-3; 10 bases map to TRBD1. The junction had 6 bases not matched to a gene; V was cut back by 2 bases and J by 3 bases. Per the germline V gene, CDR1 is SGHNT and CDR2 is YYREEE (reference sequence). The CDR3 has 16 residues. CDR3 sequence reads: CASSFPGTGVTDTQYF. As DNA, the CDR3 is TGTGCCAGCAGCTTTCCCGGGACAGGGGTAACAGATACGCAGTATTTT.

In its sample, this clone was seen a few times. The chain combines TRBV5-6 with TRBJ1-2; TRBD1 agrees at 7 bases. Germline values: CDR1 SGHDT, CDR2 YYEEEE. The V gene end was trimmed by 4 bases and the J gene end by 4 bases; junction bases not matched to a gene: 4. The CDR3 runs 13 residues. DNA of the CDR3: TGTGCCAGCAGCCCGACAGGGCCCTATGGCTACACCTTC. Translation gives CASSPTGPYGYTF.

The chain has TRBV5-8 and TRBJ2-7, with 7 bases aligning to TRBD1. V shed 5 bases, J shed 6 bases, and the junction held 5 bases outside the gene matches. The CDR3 is 12 amino acids. Germline loops: CDR1 SGHTS, CDR2 YDEGEE. The CDR3 region has the DNA TGTGCCAGCAGGTCACAGGGGTCCGAGCAGTACTTC. It translates to CASRSQGSEQYF.

CDR3 sequence reads: CASSSYRDAYEQYF. The CDR3 nucleotides are TGTGCCAGTAGTTCCTACAGGGACGCCTACGAGCAGTACTTC. This rearrangement joins TRBV19 to TRBJ2-7; D possibly corresponds to TRBD1 (6 bases). CDR1 and CDR2 (germline): LNHDA, SQIVND (reference sequence). The CDR3 has 14 amino acids. V was clipped by 5 bases and J by 2 bases, with 13 bases between them.

The J gene is TRBJ2-7, the V gene TRBV6-6; possibly TRBD1 for D (5 bases). V was cut by 6 bases and J by 0 bases, with 12 bases left in between. Germline CDR1 MNHNY, CDR2 SVGAGI (reference sequence). The CDR3 runs 14 residues. The CDR3 nucleotides read TGTGCCAGCAGCGTGACAGATATCTCCTACGAGCAGTACTTC. It translates to CASSVTDISYEQYF.

This clone has just one count. The chain employs TRBV7-2 and TRBJ2-3; D is ambiguous. Between the trimmed V and J ends, which lost 2 bases and 1 base, there was a span of 10 bases. Germline V gene data show CDR1 as SGHTA and CDR2 as FQGNSA. This CDR3 comprises 15 residues. The DNA of the CDR3 is TGTGCCAGCAGCTTAAGGTTGGTAGGCACAGATACGCAGTATTTT. Residues: CASSLRLVGTDTQYF.

Written as DNA, the CDR3 is TGTGCCAGCAGCTTAGTATTGTCGCGGATGGGGGGGACTGAAGCTTTCTTT. Residues: CASSLVLSRMGGTEAFF. The chain couples TRBV7-9 to TRBJ1-1; D may be TRBD1 (5 bases). The V end lost 1 base, the J end lost 5 bases, and 20 bases lay between the germline ends. The CDR3 has 17 residues. Germline values: CDR1 SEHNR, CDR2 FQNEAQ (reference sequence).

The chain couples TRBV4-1 to TRBJ2-1; a possible D gene is TRBD2 (7 bases). The CDR3 has 15 amino acids. V lost 6 bases to trimming and J lost 4 bases, with 16 bases between them. Germline CDR1 MGHRA, CDR2 YSYEKL. Written as DNA, the CDR3 is TGCGCCAGCAGAAATTTCCGGGGGGCTTACAATGAGCAGTTCTTC. It is translated as CASRNFRGAYNEQFF.

The chain has TRBV5-5 and TRBJ1-1, with 7 bases identical to TRBD1. The germline gives CDR1 SGHKS, CDR2 YYEKEE (reference sequence). The CDR3 sequence is 15 residues long. V lost 5 bases and J lost 5; bases outside the gene matches: 12. CDR3 DNA sequence: TGTGCCAGCAGAGTTGCCAGGGACAGACCAACTGAAGCTTTCTTT. Amino acids: CASRVARDRPTEAFF.

This sequence joins TRBV7-9 and TRBJ2-3, with unresolved D. Deletions cut 6 bases from V and 0 bases from J, with 7 bases between. This CDR3 is built from 13 residues. Per germline, CDR1 SEHNR and CDR2 FQNEAQ (reference sequence). The CDR3 sequence: CASRGPSTDTQYF. The CDR3 DNA reads TGTGCCAGCAGAGGACCCAGCACAGATACGCAGTATTTT.

The rearrangement joins TRBV6-5 to TRBJ1-2; D possibly corresponds to TRBD1 (6 bases). This CDR3 has 12 amino acids. Per the germline V gene, CDR1 is MNHEY and CDR2 is SVGAGI. V lost 7 bases, J lost 3 bases, and 9 bases lay in between. The CDR3 DNA follows: TGTGCCAGCAAGAGGGGGGACTATGGCTACACCTTC. Its protein product is CASKRGDYGYTF.

The rearrangement uses TRBV2 and TRBJ1-2; TRBD1 matches at 10 bases. CDR3 length: 15 amino acids. J was trimmed by 5 bases and V by 6 bases; bases with no gene match: 9. Germline values: CDR1 SNHLY, CDR2 FYNNEI. The CDR3 is CASRTLGQGSYGYTF. CDR3 coding DNA: TGTGCCAGCAGGACCCTGGGACAGGGGTCTTATGGCTACACCTTC.

The V call is TRBV5-1, the J call TRBJ1-2, with 7 bases that match TRBD1. Germline assignment: CDR1 SGHRS and CDR2 YFSETQ. The length of the CDR3 is 18 residues. The trim removed 0 bases at V and 11 bases at J, leaving 22 bases unmatched. CDR3 protein: CASSLALAGFPSSTGYTF. The CDR3 DNA reads TGCGCCAGCAGCTTGGCCCTGGCAGGGTTTCCGAGTTCGACAGGGTACACCTTC.